This TCR beta chain emerged from a study of T cells in Graves' hyperthyroidism and ophthalmopathy. The CDR3 regions of TCR beta were amplified from RNA transcripts. First-round RT-PCR with HTBI primers amplified the TCR CDR3 region. TCRdb re-called the multiplex PCR reads with MiXCR, one entry per CDR3 protein. The data show hundreds of thousands of distinct CDR3 sequences, roughly 20% seen once. The receptor's source is a man aged 30-40 years with Graves' ophthalmopathy. The sample comprised blood.

The CDR3 DNA sequence: TGTGCCAGCAGTTACTCGATGGATACGCAGTATTTT. Residues: CASSYSMDTQYF. The rearrangement uses TRBV6-2 or TRBV6-3 and TRBJ2-3, with D unclear. Per germline, CDR1 MNHEY and CDR2 SVGEGT. The length of the CDR3 is 12 residues. Trimming cost V 0 bases and J 6 bases, with 4 bases left between them.